This T cell receptor (beta chain) was obtained from a study of response to subunit inactivated influenza vaccine. TCRdb reprocessed the RT-PCR reads via MiXCR and lists one record per CDR3 protein. The sample has around 580,000 distinct CDR3 sequences, about 14% seen once. The CDR3 is made up of 18 amino acids. With V trimmed by 3 bases and J by 2 bases, 10 bases remained unmatched. The V gene's germline CDR1 is ENHRY and CDR2 SYGVKD. The chain uses TRBV10-3 and TRBJ2-3; 11 bases agree with TRBD2. The receptor comes from a man aged 45-65 years who received an inactivated influenza vaccine. The starting material was PBMCs from blood, obtained 11 to 12 days after vaccination. The CDR3 loop is CAISDPLLAGALTDTQYF. In nucleotides, the CDR3 is TGTGCCATCAGTGACCCGTTACTAGCGGGGGCCCTCACAGATACGCAGTATTTT.